The T cell receptor beta chain under discussion was sequenced for a study of T-cell reconstitution after alpha-beta-depleted transplantation in children. V was pared by 2 bases and J by 3 bases, with 10 bases between. This CDR3 is built from 14 residues. In this sample, this clonotype turned up a few times. The antigen is unknown. Overall study findings and caveats: Surviving recipient cells, namely T cells and thymic progenitors, were the source of high day-60 TCRbeta diversity in some patients.

Unique molecular identifiers were incorporated during preparation of the TCRbeta library. Each CDR3 protein gets one entry after TCRdb re-called the PCR reads with MiXCR. The sample includes approximately 400,000 distinct CDR3 sequences, under 20% of them seen just once. The V call is TRBV12-3 or TRBV12-4, the J call TRBJ1-2; D unresolved. The receptor comes from a boy less than two years old who had a stem cell transplant for Wiskott-Aldrich syndrome, so the T cells may come from the graft donor. Here the sequenced sample was PBMCs, mostly from graft donor cells, taken 360 days after TCRalphabeta/CD19-depleted stem cell transplant. The CDR3 sequence is CASSLRRWDYGYTF. DNA for the CDR3: TGTGCCAGCAGTTTAAGGCGATGGGACTATGGCTACACCTTC.